This record concerns one T cell receptor (beta chain) sequence. The antigen is not known. Deletions cut 3 bases from V and 3 bases from J, with 15 bases between. The CDR3 runs to 15 residues. The germline V gene has CDR1 SGHAT and CDR2 FQNNGV. The sample belongs to a study of T cell clonotyping in hematopoietic cell transplantation. About the research overall: Recipient samples before transplant were obtained post-cytoreduction. General study findings and limits: Pathologically expanded recipient clonotypes increased progressively from day 30 to day 180 as diversity fell. Graft donor and pretransplant recipient Inverse Simpson Index values predicted broader posttransplant TCR diversity.

This sample's time point: recipient sample about 28 days before transplant, after cytoreduction. Recipients were bled about 28 days pretransplant and at posttransplant days 30, 100, 180. Profiled with immunoSEQ multiplex PCR; TCRdb holds only in-frame clones, not every one. The sample has tens of thousands of clones; 90% to 96% are singletons. This rearrangement joins TRBV11-2 to TRBJ2-7; D is ambiguous. Sequences were derived from peripheral blood mononuclear cells, sampled before stem cell transplant. The TCR comes from a woman aged 50 to 60 with acute myeloid leukemia. Some clones in this sample may be carry-over from other donors' samples. CDR3 coding DNA: TGTGCCAGCAGCTTCAAACCGGGCCCCGTCTACGAGCAGTACTTC. Its protein is CASSFKPGPVYEQYF.